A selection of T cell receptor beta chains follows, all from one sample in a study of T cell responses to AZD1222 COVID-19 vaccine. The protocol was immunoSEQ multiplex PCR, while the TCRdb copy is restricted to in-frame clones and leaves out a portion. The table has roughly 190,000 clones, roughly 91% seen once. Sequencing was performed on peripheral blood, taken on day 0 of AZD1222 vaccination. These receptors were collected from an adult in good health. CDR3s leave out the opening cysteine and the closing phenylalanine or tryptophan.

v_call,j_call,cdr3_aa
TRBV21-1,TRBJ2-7,ASSSRTDEQY
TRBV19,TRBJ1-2,ASSIVGIRGYT
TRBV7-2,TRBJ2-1,ASSFLLAGRSHEQF
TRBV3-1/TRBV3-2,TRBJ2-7,ASSTSGGNYEQY
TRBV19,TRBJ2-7,ASTEQGEGSYEQY
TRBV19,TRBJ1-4,ASSRDSLNEKLF
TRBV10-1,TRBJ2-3,ASSGTSGRTHNTQY
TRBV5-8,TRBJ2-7,ASSLVGAPREQY
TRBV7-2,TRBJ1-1,ASRQQRNTEAF
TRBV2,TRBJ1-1,ASRTYTGGTEAF
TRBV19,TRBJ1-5,ASRTTWDSNQPQH
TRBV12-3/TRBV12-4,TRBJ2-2,AGAGQNTGELF
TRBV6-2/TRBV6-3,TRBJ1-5,ASSYTLEGEGGNQPQH
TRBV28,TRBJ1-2,ASSPRGVNYGYT
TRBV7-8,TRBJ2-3,ASSFAGKSTDTQY
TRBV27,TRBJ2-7,ASSLEREGLTEQY
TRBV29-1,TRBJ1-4,SVGTGTTEKLF
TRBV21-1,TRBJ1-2,ASSPQMWNYGYT
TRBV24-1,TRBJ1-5,ATSDTGGSYQPQH
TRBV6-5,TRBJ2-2,ASSYRQPPGTGELF
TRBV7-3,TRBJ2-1,ASSSKGLAGSYNEQF
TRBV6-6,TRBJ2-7,ASSHLRGTSGNVYEQY
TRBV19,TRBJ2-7,ASSTGDYEQY